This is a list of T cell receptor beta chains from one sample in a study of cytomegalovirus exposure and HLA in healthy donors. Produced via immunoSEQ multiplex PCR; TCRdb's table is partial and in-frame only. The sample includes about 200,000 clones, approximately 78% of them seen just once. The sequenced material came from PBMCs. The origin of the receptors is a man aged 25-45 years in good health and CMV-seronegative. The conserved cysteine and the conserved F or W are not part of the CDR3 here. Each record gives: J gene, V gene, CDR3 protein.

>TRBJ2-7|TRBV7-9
ASSSGLAGGSYEQY
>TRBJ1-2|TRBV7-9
ASSQGVPRPVLGYT
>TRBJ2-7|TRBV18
ASSPQSGTRSYEQY
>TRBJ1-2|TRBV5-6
ASSLVAIPVRYGYT
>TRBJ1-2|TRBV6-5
ASSYSTAREDGYT
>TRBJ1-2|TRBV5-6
ASSLGQGSNYGYT
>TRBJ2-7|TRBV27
ASSSLTRDRAEQY
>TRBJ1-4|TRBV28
ASSPRGKLGSNEKLF
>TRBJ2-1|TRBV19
ASSRRTGLAGGPVYNEQF
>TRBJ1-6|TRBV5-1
ASSLRGFSTVLSSYNSPLH
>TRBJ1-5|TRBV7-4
ASSLPGSSGH
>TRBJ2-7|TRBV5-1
ASSDSFYEQC
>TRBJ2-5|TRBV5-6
ASSVQGSQETQY
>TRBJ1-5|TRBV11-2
ASSLAGARQPQH
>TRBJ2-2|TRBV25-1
ASSGSTGVAAGELF
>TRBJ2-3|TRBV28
ASSLYRSRKNTDTQY
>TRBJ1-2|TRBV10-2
ASCVRADGSGYT
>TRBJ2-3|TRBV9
ASSGYGQVATDTQY
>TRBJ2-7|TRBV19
ASSIQVAYEQY
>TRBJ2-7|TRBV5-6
ASSLVSRTVPYEQY
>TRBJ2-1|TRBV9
ASSVESGGGNEQF
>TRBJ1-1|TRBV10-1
ASSESSQGMITEAF
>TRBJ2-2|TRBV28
ASSLPDTYTGELF
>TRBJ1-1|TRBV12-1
ASSSGHLNTEAF
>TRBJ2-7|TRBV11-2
ASSLESGGANYEQY
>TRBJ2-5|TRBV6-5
ASSYGLVGGTQY
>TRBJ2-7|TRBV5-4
ASSSNRDGYEQY
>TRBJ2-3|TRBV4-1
ASSLSGDTQY
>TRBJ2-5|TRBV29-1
SVEGGVETQY
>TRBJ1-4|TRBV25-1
ASSDSETATNEKLF
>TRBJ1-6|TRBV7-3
ASSLTGVNSPLH
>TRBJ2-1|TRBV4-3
ASGIRQGASNEQF
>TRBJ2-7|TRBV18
ASSLPFYEQY
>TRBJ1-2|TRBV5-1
ASKRQGSGYGYT
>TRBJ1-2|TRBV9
ASSPRTDGYT
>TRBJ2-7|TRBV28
ASSVFRVGSYEQY
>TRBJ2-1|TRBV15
ATSPRDPYNEQF
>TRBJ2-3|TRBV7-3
ASSLAPDTQY
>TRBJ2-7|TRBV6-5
ASSYSGQGSYEQY
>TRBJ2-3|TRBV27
ASSNRGGGDTQY
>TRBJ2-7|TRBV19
ASSRLSGNYEQY
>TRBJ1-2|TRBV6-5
AGSYGGHSGYT
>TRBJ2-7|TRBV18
ASSPPDRGNEQY
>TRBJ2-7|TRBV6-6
ASSYPDEQY
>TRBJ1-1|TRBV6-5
ASSNERSNTEAF
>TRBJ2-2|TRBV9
ASSVRQGTGELF
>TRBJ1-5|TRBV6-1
ASRPGGNNNQPQH
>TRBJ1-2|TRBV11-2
ASSRQGAGYGYT
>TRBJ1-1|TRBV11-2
ASSSSGGRRSEAF
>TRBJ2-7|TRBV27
ASSLAGSVREQY
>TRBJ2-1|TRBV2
ASGLAGVRFNEQF
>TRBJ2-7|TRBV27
ASSLGRGSYEQY
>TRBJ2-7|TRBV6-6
ASSYDGGAHEQY